This TCR beta chain was sequenced during a study of blood T cell repertoires in COVID-19. Study-wide background: COVID-19 samples, acute and convalescent, were from the United States, Italy and Spain.

The repertoire was sequenced with immunoSEQ multiplex PCR; TCRdb's copy has only in-frame clones and lacks some. The sample yields approximately 270,000 clones, about 86% seen once. V lost 0 bases to trimming and J lost 5 bases; unmatched junction nucleotides: 9. The CDR3 sequence is 18 residues long. Germline V gene lookup returns CDR1 LGHNA and CDR2 YNFKEQ. Sequencing input: peripheral blood. The chain couples TRBV4-2 to TRBJ2-2, with 10 bases aligning to TRBD2. The sequence derives from a man aged 80 or over with acute or convalescent COVID-19. This CDR3 is CASSQDPGLARETGELFF. CDR3 DNA: TGTGCCAGCAGCCAAGATCCGGGACTAGCGAGGGAGACCGGGGAGCTGTTTTTT.